This TCR beta chain was captured in a study of metastatic and nonmetastatic thyroid tumors. The overall study: Repertoires from malignant and benign thyroid patients were compared across blood and tumor or nodule tissue. Whole-study results and caveats: Significantly higher TCR beta diversity was reportedly seen in malignant thyroid tumors than benign nodules, in blood and tumor.

Each patient came to thyroid surgery without any prior treatment (of any kind). Germline assignment: CDR1 SGHTA and CDR2 FQGTGA. The CDR3 runs 15 residues. V was pared by 4 bases and J by 4 bases, with 2 bases of the junction left unmatched. Per the original methods: The authors used CDR3 differences across clinicopathological groups to build a distant-metastasis classifier for papillary thyroid cancer. TCRdb re-analyzed the PCR reads through MiXCR. TCRdb assigned the V and J calls; the authors' analysis was not used. The profile covers approximately 26,000 clones, with 13% appearing a single time and nearly 5% taken by the ten largest. In this sample, this clone turned up many times. No antigen is known for it.

Sequencing was performed on blood. The chain joins TRBV7-3 to TRBJ2-1, with 12 bases fitting TRBD2. This clonotype was sampled from a female donor with papillary thyroid cancer or a benign thyroid nodule (not recorded which). Some clones in this sample may be carry-over from other donors' samples. Here the CDR3 DNA reads TGTGCCAGCAGCTGGGGGACTAGCGGGTACAATGAGCAGTTCTTC. It encodes CASSWGTSGYNEQFF.